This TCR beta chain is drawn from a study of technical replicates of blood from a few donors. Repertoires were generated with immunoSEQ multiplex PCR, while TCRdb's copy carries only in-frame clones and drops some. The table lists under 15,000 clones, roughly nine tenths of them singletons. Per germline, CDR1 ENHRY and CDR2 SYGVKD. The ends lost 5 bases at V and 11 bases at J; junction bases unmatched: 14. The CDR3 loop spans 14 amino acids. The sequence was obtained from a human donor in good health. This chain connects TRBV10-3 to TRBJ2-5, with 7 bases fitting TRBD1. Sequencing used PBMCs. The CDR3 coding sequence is TGTGCCATCAGTCGACAGGGTCAGGGGATGGGGCAGTACTTC. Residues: CAISRQGQGMGQYF.